One sample yielded the 13 T cell receptor beta chains listed below, sequenced in a study of CD8+ T cells in alopecia areata. Treatment of the sample: oral pan-JAK inhibitor, 5-10 mg twice daily. In each case, RNA was isolated and then reverse transcribed into cDNA as the sequencing template. Data came from immunoSEQ multiplex PCR; TCRdb stores just in-frame clones and leaves some out. The sample contains 200,000 or so clones, over 45% of which appear only once. The sequences come from CD4+ T cells sorted from blood, collected at week 24, from a patient treated with tofacitinib. The receptors were sampled from a human donor with alopecia areata.

This rearrangement joins TRBV19 to TRBJ1-2, with unresolved D. The CDR3 consists of 15 residues. Germline lookup yields CDR1 LNHDA and CDR2 SQIVND (reference sequence). V was shortened by 9 bases and J by 4 bases, with 21 bases between the two germline ends. CDR3 loop: CASKTGRTSPYGYTF. The CDR3 DNA sequence: TGTGCCAGCAAGACGGGGAGGACTTCTCCCTATGGCTACACCTTC.

The gene calls are TRBV4-1 and TRBJ2-4, with a possible D match to TRBD2 (5 bases). V was shortened by 1 base and J by 2 bases, with 12 bases between the two germline ends. The germline gives CDR1 MGHRA, CDR2 YSYEKL. This CDR3 has 16 residues. The CDR3 reads CASSQGRDRTKNIQYF. The DNA for the CDR3 is TGCGCCAGCAGCCAAGGACGGGATCGGACCAAAAACATTCAGTACTTC.

The chain carries TRBV30 and TRBJ2-7; D is perhaps TRBD1 (5 bases). Germline V CDR1 and CDR2: GTSNPN, SVGIG (reference sequence). Trimming removed 3 bases at V and 0 bases at J, with 9 bases between. The CDR3 sequence is 13 residues long. CDR3 residues: CAWRQDDSYEQYF. Here the CDR3 DNA reads TGTGCCTGGAGACAGGATGACTCCTACGAGCAGTACTTC.

The V call is TRBV9, the J call TRBJ2-3, with D maybe TRBD1 (5 bases). The V gene lost 0 bases and the J gene lost 6 bases, with 14 bases spanning the gap. CDR1 is SGDLS, CDR2 YYNGEE, per germline. The CDR3 consists of 15 residues. The CDR3: CASSVGHRPGDTQYF. Written as DNA, the CDR3 is TGTGCCAGCAGCGTAGGTCACCGCCCAGGGGATACGCAGTATTTT.

The rearrangement links TRBV4-1 to TRBJ2-7; TRBD1 matches 7 bases. V dropped 2 bases and J dropped 7; count of bases not matched to a gene: 14. Germline CDR1 MGHRA, CDR2 YSYEKL. The CDR3 contains 16 residues. The CDR3 spells CASSQWGTDNYEEQYF. The CDR3 DNA is TGCGCCAGCAGCCAATGGGGGACAGACAACTACGAAGAGCAGTACTTC.

In its sample, this clone ranks as medium-sized. The genes are TRBV18 and TRBJ2-1; 13 bases agree with TRBD2. The CDR3 has 17 amino acids. Germline CDR1 is KGHSH and CDR2 is LQKENI. V dropped 2 bases and J dropped 3; count of bases not matched to a gene: 4. DNA for the CDR3: TGTGCCAGCTCACCAGCACTAGCGGGGGGGCTCTACAATGAGCAGTTCTTC. Amino acids: CASSPALAGGLYNEQFF.

V is TRBV28 and J is TRBJ2-7; D unresolved. Per germline, CDR1 MDHEN and CDR2 SYDVKM. Trimming cost V 4 bases and J 4 bases, with 8 bases left between them. The CDR3 consists of 12 residues. CDR3: CASSSLGYEQYF. The CDR3 DNA sequence: TGTGCCAGCAGTTCTCTCGGTTACGAGCAGTACTTC.

The chain links TRBV5-4 to TRBJ2-1; weak D call: TRBD2 (5 bases). The germline V gene encodes CDR1 SGHNT and CDR2 YYREEE (reference sequence). Trimming removed 2 bases at V and 0 bases at J, with 12 bases between. The CDR3 loop spans 16 amino acids. The CDR3 sequence: CASSFPDGSSYNEQFF. In nucleotides, the CDR3 is TGTGCCAGCAGCTTCCCCGATGGGAGCTCCTACAATGAGCAGTTCTTC.

The chain uses TRBV15 and TRBJ2-1; weak D call: TRBD2 (5 bases). V was shortened by 0 bases and J by 5 bases, with 17 bases between the two germline ends. The length of the CDR3 is 17 residues. In germline, CDR1 is LNHNV, CDR2 YYDKDF (reference sequence). The CDR3 DNA sequence: TGTGCCACCAGCAGAGAATTCCGGGGTTCTCAAAACAATGAGCAGTTCTTC. Its protein is CATSREFRGSQNNEQFF.

This clone showed up just a few times. CDR3 sequence reads: CAWSAMDGAYEQYF. The CDR3, as DNA: TGTGCCTGGAGTGCTATGGACGGGGCCTACGAGCAGTACTTC. The chain uses TRBV30 and TRBJ2-7, with D possibly being TRBD2 (5 bases). There are 14 residues in the CDR3. Germline CDR1 and CDR2: GTSNPN and SVGIG (reference sequence). The germline V and J ends were trimmed by 1 base and 2 bases, with 12 bases remaining between them. Together with reference TRBV30 and TRBJ2-7, the CDR3 gives the full variable domain: SQTIHQWPATLVQPVGSPLSLECTVEGTSNPNLYWYRQAAGRGLQLLFYSVGIGQISSEVPQNLSASRPQDRQFILSSKKLLLSDSGFYLCAWSAMDGAYEQYFGPGTRLTVT.

The chain combines TRBV7-2 with TRBJ1-5, with D possibly TRBD1 on 6 matching bases. The CDR3 has 16 residues. Germline V gene lookup returns CDR1 SGHTA and CDR2 FQGNSA. Trimming left V 5 bases short and J 2 bases short, with 16 bases between. CDR3 sequence (DNA): TGTGCCAGCAGCAAAAACAGGGAAGGGGGCAATCAGCCCCAGCATTTT. Encoded protein: CASSKNREGGNQPQHF.

CDR3 in amino acids: CASSVREGTQYF. CDR3 bases: TGTGCCAGCAGCGTACGCGAAGGGACCCAGTACTTC. The chain recombines TRBV7-2 with TRBJ2-5; D is unresolved. V gave up 5 bases and J gave up 7 bases, with 11 bases separating them. Germline CDR1 reads SGHTA; CDR2 reads FQGNSA. The CDR3 runs 12 residues.

This rearrangement joins TRBV18 to TRBJ2-1; D remains ambiguous. With 0 bases removed from V and 7 bases from J, the gap between germline ends came to 7 bases. The germline V gene has CDR1 KGHSH and CDR2 LQKENI. CDR3 length equals 13 residues. The CDR3 here is CASSPPSRNEQFF. CDR3 in DNA: TGTGCCAGCTCACCACCCTCTCGGAATGAGCAGTTCTTC.